This T cell receptor beta chain derives from a study of cytomegalovirus exposure and HLA in healthy donors. This clone was counted many times. Vbeta (60) and Jbeta (13) primers were used in the PCR. TCRdb's table, derived via immunoSEQ multiplex PCR, lists solely in-frame clones and lacks some. This sample has 90,000 to 120,000 clones, with around 10% found just once. The source of this sequence is a man aged 35 to 55 in good health and CMV-seropositive. The sequenced sample was PBMCs.

The DNA for the CDR3 is TGTGCCAGCAGCCCGATCCCAGGTGACGAAGCTTTCTTT. Encoded protein: CASSPIPGDEAFF. V and J are TRBV6-4 and TRBJ1-1; D unresolved. The CDR3 loop spans 13 amino acids. Germline V gene lookup returns CDR1 MRHNA and CDR2 SNTAGT. V was pared by 6 bases and J by 8 bases, with 16 bases between.